The 10 T cell receptor beta chains reported below all come from one sample, sequenced in a study of blood T cell repertoires in COVID-19. Libraries were prepared by immunoSEQ multiplex PCR; TCRdb keeps only in-frame clonotypes and omits some of them. Here the sample spans roughly 230,000 clones, 80% to 90% being singletons. Input material: peripheral blood. The receptor set was obtained from a woman aged 40 to 50 who had recovered from COVID-19.

The chain is built from TRBV18 and TRBJ1-4; TRBD1 aligns across 7 bases. Germline V gene lookup returns CDR1 KGHSH and CDR2 LQKENI. This CDR3 has 14 amino acids. V lost 6 bases and J lost 4; bases outside the gene matches: 5. The CDR3 is CASSRQGLNEKLFF. Written as DNA, the CDR3 is TGTGCCAGCTCCCGACAGGGTCTTAATGAAAAACTGTTTTTT.

V gene TRBV5-6 combines with J gene TRBJ1-5; no clear D gene. V shed 4 bases and J shed 7 bases, with 15 bases lying between them. From germline, CDR1 is SGHDT and CDR2 YYEEEE. The CDR3 runs 14 residues. CDR3 protein: CASSGRGDGQPQHF. CDR3 bases: TGTGCCAGCAGCGGGCGGGGAGACGGGCAGCCCCAGCATTTT. The complete variable domain, with remaining parts taken from reference TRBV5-6 and TRBJ1-5, reads DAGVTQSPTHLIKTRGQQVTLRCSPKSGHDTVSWYQQALGQGPQFIFQYYEEEERQRGNFPDRFSGHQFPNYSSELNVNALLLGDSALYLCASSGRGDGQPQHFGDGTRLSIL.

The chain employs TRBV30 and TRBJ2-2, with unresolved D. V shed 4 bases and J shed 5 bases, with 11 bases lying between them. The germline gives CDR1 GTSNPN, CDR2 SVGIG (reference sequence). The CDR3 consists of 13 residues. The CDR3 coding sequence is TGTGCCTGGAATGCTCTCGGGACCGGGGAGCTGTTTTTT. Translation gives CAWNALGTGELFF. The whole variable domain, filled in from reference TRBV30 and TRBJ2-2, reads SQTIHQWPATLVQPVGSPLSLECTVEGTSNPNLYWYRQAAGRGLQLLFYSVGIGQISSEVPQNLSASRPQDRQFILSSKKLLLSDSGFYLCAWNALGTGELFFGEGSRLTVL.

The chain is built from TRBV27 and TRBJ1-2; 7 positions agree with TRBD1. The V gene's germline CDR1 is MNHEY and CDR2 SMNVEV (reference sequence). V lost 4 bases, J lost 8 bases, and 4 bases stayed unmatched. The CDR3 spans 12 residues. Here the CDR3 reads CASSSTGKGYTF. CDR3 coding DNA: TGTGCCAGCAGTTCGACAGGGAAGGGCTACACCTTC.

The rearrangement joins TRBV7-3 to TRBJ2-2; D gene uncertain. This CDR3 comprises 15 residues. Germline assignment: CDR1 SGHTA and CDR2 FQGTGA. Trimming took 0 bases from V and 2 from J, leaving 7 bases between them. The CDR3 bases are TGTGCCAGCAGCTTAACTCAGACAAACACCGGGGAGCTGTTTTTT. Encoded protein: CASSLTQTNTGELFF.

The CDR3 spells CASRSRGLMNTEAFF. CDR3 sequence (DNA): TGTGCCAGCAGGTCCAGGGGGCTTATGAACACTGAAGCTTTCTTT. The rearrangement joins TRBV5-4 to TRBJ1-1; 8 nucleotides match TRBD1. Germline V CDR1 and CDR2: SGHNT, YYREEE (reference sequence). This CDR3 has 15 residues. With 5 bases clipped from V and 0 bases from J, the junction kept 6 bases outside the gene matches.

About this clone itself: The same CDR3 can be traced to other DNA sequences in this sample. The chain has TRBV7-9 and TRBJ1-6; weak D call: TRBD1 (5 bases). Germline CDR1 SEHNR, CDR2 FQNEAQ (reference sequence). The CDR3 consists of 13 residues. Trimming stripped 1 base from V and 10 bases from J, with 8 bases between. The CDR3 sequence: CASSLEGNSPLHF. The DNA for the CDR3 is TGTGCCAGCAGCTTAGAGGGGAACTCACCCCTCCACTTT.

The rearrangement joins TRBV19 to TRBJ2-6, with TRBD2 as a possible D gene (5 bases). The germline V and J ends were trimmed by 7 bases and 0 bases, with 10 bases remaining between them. Looked up from germline, CDR1 is LNHDA and CDR2 is SQIVND (reference sequence). The CDR3 spans 15 residues. The CDR3 here is CASTSQSSGANVLTF. In nucleotides, the CDR3 is TGTGCCAGTACTAGCCAAAGCTCTGGGGCCAACGTCCTGACTTTC.

CDR3 DNA: TGTGCCAGCATGCTGGGACAGGGTACCACGCAGTATTTT. As protein: CASMLGQGTTQYF. The J gene is TRBJ2-3, the V gene TRBV5-6; the match to TRBD1 covers 9 bases. CDR1 is SGHDT and CDR2 is YYEEEE in the germline V gene. The CDR3 spans 13 residues. V lost 6 bases and J lost 9; bases outside the gene matches: 8.

The J gene is TRBJ1-1, the V gene TRBV7-2; D is ambiguous. Trimming left V 2 bases short and J 0 bases short, with 13 bases between. Germline V lookup: CDR1 SGHTA, CDR2 FQGNSA. This CDR3 comprises 16 residues. The CDR3 DNA sequence: TGTGCCAGCAGCTTACCCCAGCGGTCCATGAACACTGAAGCTTTCTTT. Protein sequence: CASSLPQRSMNTEAFF.